This T cell receptor beta chain was sequenced in a study of T-cell memory formation after mild COVID-19. From the 5' RACE reads, TCRdb called clonotypes with MiXCR, one entry per CDR3 protein. The data show about 100,000 distinct CDR3 sequences, over 8.5% seen once. This clonotype was observed at least ten times. V lost 6 bases and J 1 base, leaving 15 bases between the germline ends. Germline-derived CDR1 and CDR2 are SGHTA and FQGNSA. The CDR3 has 15 amino acids. The sequenced sample was PBMCs or a T cell subset sorted from them (not recorded which). The rearrangement links TRBV7-2 to TRBJ1-1; D is ambiguous. This TCR was sampled from a man between 18 and 35 years old who had mild COVID-19 (a few samples of this study predate the infection). Cell type and time point are not known. In DNA, the CDR3 is TGTGCCAGCAGATCACCAGGCGTGAGGAACACTGAAGCTTTCTTT. Protein sequence: CASRSPGVRNTEAFF.